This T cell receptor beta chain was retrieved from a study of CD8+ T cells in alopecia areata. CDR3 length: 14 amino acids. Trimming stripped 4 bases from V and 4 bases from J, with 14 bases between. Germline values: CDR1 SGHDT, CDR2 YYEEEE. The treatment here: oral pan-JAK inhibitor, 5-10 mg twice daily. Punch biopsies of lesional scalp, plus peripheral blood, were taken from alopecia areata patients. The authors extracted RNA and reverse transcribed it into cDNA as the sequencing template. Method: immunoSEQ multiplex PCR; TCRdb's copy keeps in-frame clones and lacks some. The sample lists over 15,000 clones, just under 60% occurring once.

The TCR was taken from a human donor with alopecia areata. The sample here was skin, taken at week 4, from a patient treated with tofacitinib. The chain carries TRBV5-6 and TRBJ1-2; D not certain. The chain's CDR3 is CASSLRTASYGYTF. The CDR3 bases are TGTGCCAGCAGCCTTAGAACCGCCTCCTATGGCTACACCTTC.